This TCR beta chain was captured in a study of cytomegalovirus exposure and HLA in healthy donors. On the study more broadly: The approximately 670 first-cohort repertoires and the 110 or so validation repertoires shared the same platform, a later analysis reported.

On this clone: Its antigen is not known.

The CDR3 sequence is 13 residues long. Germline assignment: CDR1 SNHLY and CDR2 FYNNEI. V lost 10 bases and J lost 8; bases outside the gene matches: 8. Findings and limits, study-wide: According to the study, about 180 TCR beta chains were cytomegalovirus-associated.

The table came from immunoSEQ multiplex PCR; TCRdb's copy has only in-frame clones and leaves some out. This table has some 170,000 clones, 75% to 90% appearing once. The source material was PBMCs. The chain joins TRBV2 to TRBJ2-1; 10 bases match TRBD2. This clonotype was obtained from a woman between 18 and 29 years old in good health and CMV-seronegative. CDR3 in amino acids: CAIQRGGLYEQFF. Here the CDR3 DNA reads TGTGCCATCCAGCGGGGGGGTCTCTATGAGCAGTTCTTC.